This T cell receptor beta chain was profiled in a study of shared clonotypes between healthy human individuals. With regard to this clone: Given a much more abundant clone one base away, this may be a read error.

Using immunoSEQ multiplex PCR, the repertoire was profiled, and TCRdb retains in-frame clones only, with some absent. The table records about 460,000 clones, 60% to 80% of them present only once. CDR3 length equals 16 residues. In germline, CDR1 is LGHNA, CDR2 YSLEER. V dropped 2 bases and J dropped 8; count of bases not matched to a gene: 11. The chain combines TRBV4-3 with TRBJ1-2, with 10 bases fitting TRBD1. The clonotype originates from a woman aged 40 to 50 in good health. Some clones in this sample may be carry-over from other donors' samples. Material: PBMCs. In DNA form, the CDR3 reads TGCGCCAGCAGCCAACAACCCGGACAGGGGGTGAGCGGCTACACCTTC. This gives the protein CASSQQPGQGVSGYTF.